The subject of this entry is one TCR beta chain. The entry originates in a study of blood T cell repertoires in COVID-19. The table came from immunoSEQ multiplex PCR; TCRdb's copy has only in-frame clones and leaves some out. Altogether almost 90,000 clones are present, around nine tenths being singletons, with the ten largest covering roughly 11%. V was pared by 6 bases and J by 0 bases, with 5 bases of the junction left unmatched. This CDR3 comprises 15 residues. The germline CDR1 and CDR2 sequences are MDHEN and SYDVKM. V and J are TRBV28 and TRBJ2-7; 10 bases map to TRBD2. The origin of this receptor is an elderly man with acute or convalescent COVID-19. Source material: peripheral blood. CDR3 bases: TGTGCCAGCAGGCCCGGGACTAGCGTCTCCTACGAGCAGTACTTC. It translates to CASRPGTSVSYEQYF.